The following is a TCR beta chain sequence with its context. The data were obtained in a study of control samples from healthy donors and cancer patients. Using immunoSEQ multiplex PCR, the repertoire was profiled, and TCRdb retains in-frame clones only, with some absent. The sample records some 160,000 clones, 80% to 95% being singletons. V was cut by 1 base and J by 4 bases, with 8 bases left in between. The CDR3 length is 15 residues. Germline values: CDR1 LGHDT, CDR2 YNNKEL (reference sequence). The rearrangement links TRBV3-1 (or the pseudogene TRBV3-2) to TRBJ1-6; D is ambiguous. Specimen: blood. The receptor was isolated from a woman between 25 and 40 years old in good health. The CDR3 DNA reads TGTGCCAGCAGCCAAGTATCACAGTATAATTCACCCCTCCACTTT. Its translation: CASSQVSQYNSPLHF.